This paragraph reports one TCR beta chain. The target antigen is unknown. This entry is derived from a study of T cell responses to AZD1222 COVID-19 vaccine. Study-wide results and caveats: Donors skewed white British and female; clonal diversity was possibly underestimated.

Clones were read by immunoSEQ multiplex PCR, and TCRdb kept only the in-frame ones, dropping some. The data contain 140,000 to 150,000 clones, approximately 83% of them singletons. This clonotype originated in an adult in good health. Specimen: peripheral blood, collected on day 0 of AZD1222 vaccination.

The CDR3 DNA follows: TGTGCCAGCAGCGGTGGGCCTCAACGCCCAGCTTTCTTT. This codes for CASSGGPQRPAFF. The chain uses TRBV6-5 and TRBJ1-1; D unclear. The CDR3 runs to 13 residues. Between the trimmed V and J ends, which lost 6 bases and 10 bases, there was a span of 18 bases. Germline values: CDR1 MNHEY, CDR2 SVGAGI.